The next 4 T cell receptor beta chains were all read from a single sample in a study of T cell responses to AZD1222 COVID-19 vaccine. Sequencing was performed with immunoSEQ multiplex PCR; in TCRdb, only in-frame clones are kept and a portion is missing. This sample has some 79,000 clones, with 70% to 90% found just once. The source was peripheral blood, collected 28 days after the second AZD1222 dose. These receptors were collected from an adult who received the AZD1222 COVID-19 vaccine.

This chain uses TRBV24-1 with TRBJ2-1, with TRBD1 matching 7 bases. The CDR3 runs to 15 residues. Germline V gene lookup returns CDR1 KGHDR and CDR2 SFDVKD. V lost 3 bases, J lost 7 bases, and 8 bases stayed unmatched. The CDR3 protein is CATSDRLGQLNEQFF. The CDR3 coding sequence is TGTGCCACCAGTGATCGGCTGGGACAGTTAAATGAGCAGTTCTTC.

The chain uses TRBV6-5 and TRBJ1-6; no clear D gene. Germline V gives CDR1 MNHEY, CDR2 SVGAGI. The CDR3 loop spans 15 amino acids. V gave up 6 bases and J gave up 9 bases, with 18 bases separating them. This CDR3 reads CASSFDTPKGSPLHF. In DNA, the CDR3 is TGTGCCAGCAGCTTCGACACCCCAAAGGGTTCACCCCTCCACTTT.

The CDR3 DNA is TGCGCCAGCAGCCAGCTAGCGGGGGCACTCTCTGGGGCCAACGTCCTGACTTTC. Its translation is CASSQLAGALSGANVLTF. The genes are TRBV4-1 and TRBJ2-6; 10 bases are a match to TRBD2. The CDR3 has 18 residues. CDR1 MGHRA and CDR2 YSYEKL come from the germline V gene. The trim removed 3 bases at V and 0 bases at J, leaving 5 bases unmatched.

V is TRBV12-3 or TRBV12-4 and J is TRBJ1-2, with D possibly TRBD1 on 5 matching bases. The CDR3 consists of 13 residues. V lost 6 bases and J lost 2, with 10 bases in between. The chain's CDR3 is CASSSGLNYGYTF. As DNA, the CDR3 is TGTGCCAGCAGCTCGGGACTAAACTATGGCTACACCTTC.